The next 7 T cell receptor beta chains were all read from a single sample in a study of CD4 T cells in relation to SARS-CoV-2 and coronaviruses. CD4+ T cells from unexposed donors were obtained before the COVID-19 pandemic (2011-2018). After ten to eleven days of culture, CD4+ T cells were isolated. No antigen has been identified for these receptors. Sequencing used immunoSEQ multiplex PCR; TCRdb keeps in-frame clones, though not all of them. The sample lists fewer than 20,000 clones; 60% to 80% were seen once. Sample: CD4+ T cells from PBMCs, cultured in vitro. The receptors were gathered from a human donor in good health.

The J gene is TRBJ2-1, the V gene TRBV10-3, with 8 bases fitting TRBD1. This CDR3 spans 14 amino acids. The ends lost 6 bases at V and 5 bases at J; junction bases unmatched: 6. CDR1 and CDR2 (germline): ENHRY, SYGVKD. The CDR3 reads CAISGQGSNNEQFF. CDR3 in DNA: TGTGCCATCAGCGGACAGGGTAGCAACAATGAGCAGTTCTTC.

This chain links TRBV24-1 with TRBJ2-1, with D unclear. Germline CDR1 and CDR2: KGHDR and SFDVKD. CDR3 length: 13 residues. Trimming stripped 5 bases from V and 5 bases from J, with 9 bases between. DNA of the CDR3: TGTGCCACCAGTGGAGTCGGAAACAATGAGCAGTTCTTC. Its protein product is CATSGVGNNEQFF.

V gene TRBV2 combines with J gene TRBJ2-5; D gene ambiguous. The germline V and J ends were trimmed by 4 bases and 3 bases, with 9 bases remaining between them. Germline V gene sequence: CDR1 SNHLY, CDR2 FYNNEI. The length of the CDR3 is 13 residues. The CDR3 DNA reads TGTGCCAGCAGTGTAGTCAGAGAAGAGACCCAGTACTTC. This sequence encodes CASSVVREETQYF.

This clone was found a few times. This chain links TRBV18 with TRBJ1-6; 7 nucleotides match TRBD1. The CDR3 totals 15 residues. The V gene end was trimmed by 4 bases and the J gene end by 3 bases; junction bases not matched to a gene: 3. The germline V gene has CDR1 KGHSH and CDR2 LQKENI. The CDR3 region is CASSLSGGYNSPLHF. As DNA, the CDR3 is TGTGCCAGCTCACTCTCAGGGGGCTATAATTCACCCCTCCACTTT.

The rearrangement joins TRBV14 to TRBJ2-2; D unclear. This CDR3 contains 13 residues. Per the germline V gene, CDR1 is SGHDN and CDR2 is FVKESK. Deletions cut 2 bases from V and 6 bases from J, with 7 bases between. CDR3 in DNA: TGTGCCAGCAGCCAACTAGGTCCCGGGGAGCTGTTTTTT. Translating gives CASSQLGPGELFF.

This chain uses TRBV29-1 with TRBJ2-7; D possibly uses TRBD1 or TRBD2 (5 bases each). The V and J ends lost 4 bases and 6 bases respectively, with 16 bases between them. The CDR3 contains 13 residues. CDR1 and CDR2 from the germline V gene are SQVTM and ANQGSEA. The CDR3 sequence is CSVASWVGAEQYF. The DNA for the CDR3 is TGCAGCGTTGCGTCATGGGTCGGGGCCGAGCAGTACTTC.

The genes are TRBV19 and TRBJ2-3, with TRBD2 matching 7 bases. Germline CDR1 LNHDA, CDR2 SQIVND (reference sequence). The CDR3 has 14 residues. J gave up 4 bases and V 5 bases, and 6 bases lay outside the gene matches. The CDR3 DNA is TGTGCCAGTAGTTTGTCGGGAGGACCAGATACGCAGTATTTT. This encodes CASSLSGGPDTQYF.